The text below deals with one TCR beta chain. The antigen remains undetermined. This record belongs to a study of T cell responses to AZD1222 COVID-19 vaccine. Sequencing was performed with immunoSEQ multiplex PCR; in TCRdb, only in-frame clones are kept and a portion is missing. The sample includes about 190,000 clones, over 70% of them seen just once. General study results and limits: Donors skewed white British and female; clonal diversity was possibly underestimated. Seropositive status at baseline applied to only a handful of AZD1222 recipients.

The sequence came from an adult in good health. This specimen consisted of peripheral blood, obtained on day 0 of MenACWY control vaccination.

CDR3 bases: TGTGCCAGCAGCCAAGAGACGGGGGGCCCGAATGAAAAACTGTTTTTT. It specifies CASSQETGGPNEKLFF. The chain employs TRBV4-2 and TRBJ1-4; maybe TRBD1 (6 bases). Germline lookup yields CDR1 LGHNA and CDR2 YNFKEQ. The V end was cut by 0 bases, the J end by 5 bases, with 13 bases between. This CDR3 region has 16 residues.